This TCR beta chain stems from a study of blood T cell repertoires in COVID-19. Looking at the study overall: Material from acute and convalescent COVID-19 was sourced from the United States, Italy and Spain.

The CDR3 sequence is 15 residues long. V lost 4 bases and J 3 bases, leaving 12 bases between the germline ends. CDR1 is LNHDA and CDR2 is SQIVND in the germline V gene (reference sequence). TCRdb's table, derived via immunoSEQ multiplex PCR, lists solely in-frame clones and lacks some. The sample yields roughly 120,000 clones, around 79% seen once. Sequencing was done on a sample of peripheral blood. The receptor was isolated from a man between 65 and 85 years old with acute or convalescent COVID-19. The V and J genes are TRBV19 and TRBJ2-2, with D possibly being TRBD1 (6 bases). CDR3 sequence reads: CASSTDSGDTGELFF. In nucleotides, the CDR3 is TGTGCCAGTAGTACCGACTCAGGGGACACCGGGGAGCTGTTTTTT. Full variable domain (remainder filled in from reference TRBV19 and TRBJ2-2): DGGITQSPKYLFRKEGQNVTLSCEQNLNHDAMYWYRQDPGQGLRLIYYSQIVNDFQKGDIAEGYSVSREKKESFPLTVTSAQKNPTAFYLCASSTDSGDTGELFFGEGSRLTVL.